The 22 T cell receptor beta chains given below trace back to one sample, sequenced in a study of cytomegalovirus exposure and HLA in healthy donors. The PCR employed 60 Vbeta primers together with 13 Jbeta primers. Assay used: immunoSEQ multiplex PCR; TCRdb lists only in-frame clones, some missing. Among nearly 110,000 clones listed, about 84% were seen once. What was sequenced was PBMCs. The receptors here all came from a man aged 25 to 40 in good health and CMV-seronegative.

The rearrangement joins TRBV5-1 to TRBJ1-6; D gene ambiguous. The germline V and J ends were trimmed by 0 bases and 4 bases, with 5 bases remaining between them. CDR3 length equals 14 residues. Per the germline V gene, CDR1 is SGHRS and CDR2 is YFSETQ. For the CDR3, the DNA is TGCGCCAGCAGCTTGGCCAGTTATAATTCACCCCTCCACTTT. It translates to CASSLASYNSPLHF.

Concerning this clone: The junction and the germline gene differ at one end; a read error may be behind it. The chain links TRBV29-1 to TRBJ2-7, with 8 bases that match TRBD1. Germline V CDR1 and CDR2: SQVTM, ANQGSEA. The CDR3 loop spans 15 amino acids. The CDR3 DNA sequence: TGCAGCGTCACCGACCGTAACAGGGGGTCCTCCGAGCAGTACTTC. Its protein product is CSVTDRNRGSSEQYF.

This CDR3 is CASSDIAGGQPQHF. In DNA form, the CDR3 reads TGTGCCAGCAGTGATATCGCGGGGGGCCAGCCCCAGCATTTT. V is TRBV25-1 and J is TRBJ1-5; a weak D match, TRBD1 (6 bases). CDR3 length equals 14 residues. The germline CDR1 and CDR2 sequences are MGHDK and SYGVNS. Trimming removed 3 bases from V and 7 bases from J, with 13 bases in between.

The CDR3 region is CASSGAQGRLYGYTF. As DNA, the CDR3 is TGTGCCAGCAGTGGGGCACAGGGCAGGTTGTATGGCTACACCTTC. The V and J genes are TRBV6-1 and TRBJ1-2, with D possibly TRBD1 on 6 matching bases. This CDR3 comprises 15 residues. The germline CDR1 and CDR2 sequences are MNHNS and SASEGT. Trimming stripped 4 bases from V and 5 bases from J, with 17 bases between.

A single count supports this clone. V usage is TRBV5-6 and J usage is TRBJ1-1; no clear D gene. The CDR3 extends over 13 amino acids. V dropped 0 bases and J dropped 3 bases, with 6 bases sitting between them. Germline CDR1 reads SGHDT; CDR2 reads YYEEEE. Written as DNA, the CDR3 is TGTGCCAGCAGCTTGGCCGGGGACACTGAAGCTTTCTTT. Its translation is CASSLAGDTEAFF. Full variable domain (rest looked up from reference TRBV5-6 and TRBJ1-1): DAGVTQSPTHLIKTRGQQVTLRCSPKSGHDTVSWYQQALGQGPQFIFQYYEEEERQRGNFPDRFSGHQFPNYSSELNVNALLLGDSALYLCASSLAGDTEAFFGQGTRLTVV.

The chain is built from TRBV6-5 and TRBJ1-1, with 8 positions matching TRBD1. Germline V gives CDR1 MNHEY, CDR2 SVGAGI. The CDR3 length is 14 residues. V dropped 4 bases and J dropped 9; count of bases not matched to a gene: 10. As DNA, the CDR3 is TGTGCCAGCAGTTCTGGGACAGGAGTACCAAAAGCTTTCTTT. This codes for CASSSGTGVPKAFF.

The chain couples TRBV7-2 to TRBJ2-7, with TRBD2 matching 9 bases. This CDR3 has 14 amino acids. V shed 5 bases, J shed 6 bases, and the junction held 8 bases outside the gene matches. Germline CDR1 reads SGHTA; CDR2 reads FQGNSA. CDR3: CASSRGTSFGEQYF. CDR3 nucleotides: TGTGCCAGCAGCCGAGGGACTAGCTTCGGCGAGCAGTACTTC. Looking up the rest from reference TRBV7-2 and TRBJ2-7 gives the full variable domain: GAGVSQSPSNKVTEKGKDVELRCDPISGHTALYWYRQSLGQGLEFLIYFQGNSAPDKSGLPSDRFSAERTGGSVSTLTIQRTQQEDSAVYLCASSRGTSFGEQYFGPGTRLTVT.

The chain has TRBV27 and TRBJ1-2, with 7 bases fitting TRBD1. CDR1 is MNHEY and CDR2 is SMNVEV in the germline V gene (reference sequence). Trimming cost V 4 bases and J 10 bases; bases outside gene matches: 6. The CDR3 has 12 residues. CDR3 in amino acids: CASSSGQMNYTF. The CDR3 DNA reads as TGTGCCAGCAGTTCGGGACAGATGAACTACACCTTC.

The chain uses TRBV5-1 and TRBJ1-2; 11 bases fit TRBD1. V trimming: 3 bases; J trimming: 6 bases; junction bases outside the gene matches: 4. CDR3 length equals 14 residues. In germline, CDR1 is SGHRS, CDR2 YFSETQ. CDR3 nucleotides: TGCGCCAGCAGCTGGGGACAGGGGGACGATGGCTACACCTTC. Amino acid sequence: CASSWGQGDDGYTF.

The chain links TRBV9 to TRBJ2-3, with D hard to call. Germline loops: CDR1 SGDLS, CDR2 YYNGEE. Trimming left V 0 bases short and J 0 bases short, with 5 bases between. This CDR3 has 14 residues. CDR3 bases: TGTGCCAGCAGCGTAGGGGCCAGCACAGATACGCAGTATTTT. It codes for CASSVGASTDTQYF.

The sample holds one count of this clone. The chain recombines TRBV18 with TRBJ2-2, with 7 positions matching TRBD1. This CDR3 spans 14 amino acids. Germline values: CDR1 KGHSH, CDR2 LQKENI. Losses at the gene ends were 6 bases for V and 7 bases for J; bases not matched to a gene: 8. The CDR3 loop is CASSLQGQNGELFF. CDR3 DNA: TGTGCCAGCTCTTTACAGGGGCAGAACGGGGAGCTGTTTTTT.

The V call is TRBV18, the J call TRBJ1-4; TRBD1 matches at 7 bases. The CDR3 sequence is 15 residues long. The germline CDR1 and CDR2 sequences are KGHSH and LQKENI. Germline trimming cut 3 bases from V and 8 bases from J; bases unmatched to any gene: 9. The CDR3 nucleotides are TGTGCCAGCTCACCGCCCAACGACAGGGTGGAAAAACTGTTTTTT. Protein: CASSPPNDRVEKLFF.

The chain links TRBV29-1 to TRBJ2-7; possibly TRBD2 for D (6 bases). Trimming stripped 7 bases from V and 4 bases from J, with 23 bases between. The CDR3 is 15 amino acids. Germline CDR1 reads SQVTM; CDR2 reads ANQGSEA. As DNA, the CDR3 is TGCAGCGCTCTGCTGGGGACGGGAGCGAAGTACGAGCAGTACTTC. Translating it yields CSALLGTGAKYEQYF.

CDR3: CASSPPRGKDEQFF. The DNA for the CDR3 is TGCGCCAGCAGCCCCCCGAGGGGGAAGGATGAGCAGTTCTTC. The J gene is TRBJ2-1, the V gene TRBV5-1; a possible D gene is TRBD1 (6 bases). CDR3 length: 14 amino acids. In germline, CDR1 is SGHRS, CDR2 YFSETQ. Trimming took 4 bases from V and 8 from J, leaving 16 bases between them.

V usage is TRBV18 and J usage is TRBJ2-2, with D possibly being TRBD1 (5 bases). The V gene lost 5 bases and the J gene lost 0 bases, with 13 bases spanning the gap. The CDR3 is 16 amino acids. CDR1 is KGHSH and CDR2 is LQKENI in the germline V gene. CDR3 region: CASSTTGPANTGELFF. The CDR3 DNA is TGTGCCAGCTCAACAACAGGCCCCGCGAACACCGGGGAGCTGTTTTTT.

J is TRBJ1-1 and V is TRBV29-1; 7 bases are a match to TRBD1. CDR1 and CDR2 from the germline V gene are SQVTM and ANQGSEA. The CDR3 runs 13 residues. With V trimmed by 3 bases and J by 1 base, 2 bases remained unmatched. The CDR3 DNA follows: TGCAGCGTTGAGGGACAGCAGAACACTGAAGCTTTCTTT. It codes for CSVEGQQNTEAFF.

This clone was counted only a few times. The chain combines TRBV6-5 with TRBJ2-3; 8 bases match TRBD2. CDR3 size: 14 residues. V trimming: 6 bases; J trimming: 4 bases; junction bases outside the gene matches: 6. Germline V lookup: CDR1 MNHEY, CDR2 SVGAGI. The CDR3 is CASSRGLVADTQYF. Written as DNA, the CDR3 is TGTGCCAGCAGCCGGGGACTAGTAGCAGATACGCAGTATTTT.

The CDR3 DNA reads as TGTGCCAGCAGTCCGACAGGGTTGGGACAGCCCCAGCATTTT. It codes for CASSPTGLGQPQHF. The rearrangement uses TRBV6-1 and TRBJ1-5, with 7 nucleotides matching TRBD1. The germline CDR1 and CDR2 sequences are MNHNS and SASEGT. Germline trimming cut 5 bases from V and 7 bases from J; bases unmatched to any gene: 8. This CDR3 is 14 amino acids long.

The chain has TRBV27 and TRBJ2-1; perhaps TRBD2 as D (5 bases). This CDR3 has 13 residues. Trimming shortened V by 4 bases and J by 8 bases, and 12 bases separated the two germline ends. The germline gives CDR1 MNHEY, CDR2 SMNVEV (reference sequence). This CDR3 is CASSWESSDEQFF. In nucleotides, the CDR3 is TGTGCCAGCAGTTGGGAGTCTTCGGATGAGCAGTTCTTC.

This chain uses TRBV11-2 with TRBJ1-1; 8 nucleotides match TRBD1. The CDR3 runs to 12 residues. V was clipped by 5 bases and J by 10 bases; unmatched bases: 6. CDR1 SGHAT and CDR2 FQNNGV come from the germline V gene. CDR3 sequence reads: CASSVQGARAFF. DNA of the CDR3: TGTGCCAGCAGCGTTCAGGGGGCTAGAGCTTTCTTT.

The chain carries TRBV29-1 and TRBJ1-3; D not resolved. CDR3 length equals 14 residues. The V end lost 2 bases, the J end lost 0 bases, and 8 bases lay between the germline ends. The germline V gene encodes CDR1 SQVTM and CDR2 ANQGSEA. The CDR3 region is CSVEKALSGNTIYF. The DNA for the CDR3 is TGCAGCGTTGAAAAAGCCCTCTCTGGAAACACCATATATTTT.

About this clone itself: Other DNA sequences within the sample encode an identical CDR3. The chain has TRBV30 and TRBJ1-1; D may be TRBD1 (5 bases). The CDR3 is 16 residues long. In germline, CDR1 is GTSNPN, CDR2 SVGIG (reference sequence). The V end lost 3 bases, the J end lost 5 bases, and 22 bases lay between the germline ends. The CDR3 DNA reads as TGTGCCTGGAGGGGGGTGGGGCGGGGTGGGGAGACTGAAGCTTTCTTT. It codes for CAWRGVGRGGETEAFF.